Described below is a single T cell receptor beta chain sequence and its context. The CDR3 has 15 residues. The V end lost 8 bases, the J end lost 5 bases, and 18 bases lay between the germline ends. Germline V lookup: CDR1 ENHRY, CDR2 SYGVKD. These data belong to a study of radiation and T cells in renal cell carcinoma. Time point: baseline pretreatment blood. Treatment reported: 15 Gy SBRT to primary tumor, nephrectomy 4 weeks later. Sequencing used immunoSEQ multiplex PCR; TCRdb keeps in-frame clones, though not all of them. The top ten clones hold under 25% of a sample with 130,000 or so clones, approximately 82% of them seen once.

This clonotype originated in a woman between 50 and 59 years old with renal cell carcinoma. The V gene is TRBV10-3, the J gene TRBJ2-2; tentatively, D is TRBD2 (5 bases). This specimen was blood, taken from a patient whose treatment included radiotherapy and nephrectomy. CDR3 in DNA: TGTGCCATCTCCAATGCCAGGCCGGGGACCGGGGAGCTGTTTTTT. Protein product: CAISNARPGTGELFF.